This TCR beta chain appears in the sequencing data of a study of shared clonotypes between healthy human individuals. Findings and limits, study-wide: The study found roughly 5.3% of naive CD4 clonotypes shared across a few donors. Incompleteness in sorted-subset sequencing, despite large depth, was shown by rarefaction. On the whole, naive subsets had larger estimated richness than memory subsets had. Non-shared clonotypes showed lower generation probabilities than clonotypes common to all four donors.

CDR3 length: 14 residues. Germline V gene lookup returns CDR1 SGHDT and CDR2 YYEEEE. V lost 2 bases, J lost 0 bases, and 9 bases lay in between. Assay used: immunoSEQ multiplex PCR; TCRdb lists only in-frame clones, some missing. Altogether nearly 2 million clones are present, about 95% being singletons, with the ten largest covering 1% to 1.5%. About this clone itself: Its antigen is not known.

Selected positively for CCR7 and CD45RO-negative, naive CD8 cells excluded terminally differentiated effector memory CD45RA+ cells. The TCR sequence derives from a man younger than 35 in good health. V and J are TRBV5-6 and TRBJ2-7; D is possibly TRBD1 (5 bases). Material for sequencing was naive CD8+ T cells sorted from blood. The CDR3 DNA reads TGTGCCAGCAGCTTCACAGGTTACTCCTACGAGCAGTACTTC. Its protein is CASSFTGYSYEQYF.